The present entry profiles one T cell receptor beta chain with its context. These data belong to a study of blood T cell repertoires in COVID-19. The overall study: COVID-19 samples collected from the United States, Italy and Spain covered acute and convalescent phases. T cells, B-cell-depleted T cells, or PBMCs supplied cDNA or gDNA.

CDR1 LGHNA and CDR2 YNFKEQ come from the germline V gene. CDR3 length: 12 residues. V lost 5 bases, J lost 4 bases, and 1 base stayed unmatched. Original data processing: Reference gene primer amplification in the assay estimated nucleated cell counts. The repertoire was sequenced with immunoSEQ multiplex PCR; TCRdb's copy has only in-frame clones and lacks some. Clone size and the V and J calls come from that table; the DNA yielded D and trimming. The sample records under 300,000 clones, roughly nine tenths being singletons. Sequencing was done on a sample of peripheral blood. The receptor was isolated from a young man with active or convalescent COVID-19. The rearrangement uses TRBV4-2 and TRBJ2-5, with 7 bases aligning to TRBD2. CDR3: CASSSSGETQYF. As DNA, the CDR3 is TGTGCCAGCAGCTCTAGCGGAGAGACCCAGTACTTC.